Shown below are 20 T cell receptor beta chains from a single sample sequenced in a study of blood T cell repertoires in COVID-19. Measured with immunoSEQ multiplex PCR; TCRdb has only the in-frame clones, and not every one. The sample has 200,000 or so clones; 80% to 90% are singletons. Input material: PBMCs or T cells enriched from blood (not recorded which). The source is a woman aged 18 to 35 who had recovered from COVID-19.

This clone was detected a few times. CDR3 nucleotide sequence: TGTGCCAGCAGCCCGGGACAGTCCTACGAGCAGTACTTC. Encoded protein: CASSPGQSYEQYF. This rearrangement joins TRBV5-4 to TRBJ2-7; 7 positions match TRBD1. CDR1 is SGHNT and CDR2 is YYREEE in the germline V gene (reference sequence). This CDR3 has 13 residues. Trimming cost V 4 bases and J 1 base; bases outside gene matches: 2.

This clone was found once. CDR3 loop: CASSYRDRGGEQYF. The CDR3 region has the DNA TGTGCCAGCAGCTACCGGGACAGGGGAGGCGAGCAGTACTTC. The gene calls are TRBV5-4 and TRBJ2-7, with 10 nucleotides matching TRBD1. Germline CDR1 is SGHNT and CDR2 is YYREEE (reference sequence). The ends lost 3 bases at V and 6 bases at J; junction bases unmatched: 6. The CDR3 covers 14 residues.

The chain employs TRBV6-4 and TRBJ2-3, with D perhaps TRBD1 (7 bases). The V end lost 8 bases, the J end lost 3 bases, and 12 bases lay between the germline ends. The CDR3 consists of 13 residues. Germline CDR1 is MRHNA and CDR2 is SNTAGT. The CDR3 protein is CASGRGETDTQYF. DNA of the CDR3: TGTGCCAGCGGCAGGGGGGAAACAGATACGCAGTATTTT.

The CDR3 loop is CASSLGTGGTNEKLFF. The CDR3 DNA reads as TGTGCCAGCAGCTTGGGTACAGGGGGAACTAATGAAAAACTGTTTTTT. V usage is TRBV5-4 and J usage is TRBJ1-4, with TRBD1 identical over 8 bases. The V gene's germline CDR1 is SGHNT and CDR2 YYREEE (reference sequence). V dropped 0 bases and J dropped 1; count of bases not matched to a gene: 2. The CDR3 runs to 16 residues.

The rearrangement joins TRBV29-1 to TRBJ1-4; D gene ambiguous. The V gene's germline CDR1 is SQVTM and CDR2 ANQGSEA. This CDR3 region has 13 residues. The germline V and J ends were trimmed by 7 bases and 10 bases, with 19 bases remaining between them. CDR3 in DNA: TGCAGCGCGACCTTCGGTAGTTCGGGAAAACTGTTTTTT. Encoded protein: CSATFGSSGKLFF.

The V and J genes are TRBV24-1 and TRBJ2-1; a weak D match, TRBD2 (6 bases). The germline V gene has CDR1 KGHDR and CDR2 SFDVKD. Trimming removed 6 bases from V and 6 bases from J, with 17 bases in between. The CDR3 has 15 amino acids. The CDR3 loop reads CATSPVGGRSNEQFF. The CDR3 DNA reads as TGTGCCACCAGTCCCGTGGGGGGTAGGAGCAATGAGCAGTTCTTC.

This clone has a single count. The conserved phenylalanine or tryptophan normally closing the CDR3 is absent here, so this likely arose from a read error. V and J are TRBV3-1 (or the pseudogene TRBV3-2) and TRBJ1-2; tentative D call: TRBD1 (5 bases). The V end lost 1 base, the J end lost 8 bases, and 17 bases lay between the germline ends. The CDR3 has 15 amino acids. CDR1 and CDR2 from the germline V gene are LGHDT and YNNKEL (reference sequence). The CDR3 protein is CASSQVGRGAGGYTL. In nucleotides, the CDR3 is TGTGCCAGCAGCCAAGTGGGTCGGGGCGCAGGGGGCTACACCCTC.

V is TRBV7-9 and J is TRBJ1-4, with a weak D call TRBD1 (5 bases). There are 15 residues in the CDR3. Looked up from germline, CDR1 is SEHNR and CDR2 is FQNEAQ (reference sequence). Trimming stripped 5 bases from V and 5 bases from J, with 15 bases between. The CDR3 sequence is CASSENTGGNEKLFF. CDR3 DNA sequence: TGTGCCAGCAGCGAAAACACCGGGGGAAATGAAAAACTGTTTTTT.

This clone was seen a handful of times. This chain links TRBV27 with TRBJ1-6; D is perhaps TRBD1 (5 bases). Looked up from germline, CDR1 is MNHEY and CDR2 is SMNVEV (reference sequence). V dropped 3 bases and J dropped 4 bases, with 10 bases sitting between them. This CDR3 comprises 15 residues. The CDR3 spells CASSFATAYNSPLHF. In nucleotides, the CDR3 is TGTGCCAGCAGTTTTGCGACAGCATATAATTCACCCCTCCACTTT.

V gene TRBV28 combines with J gene TRBJ1-2, with D possibly TRBD1 on 6 matching bases. The CDR3 runs 12 residues. Trimming pared 4 bases from V and 9 bases from J, leaving 12 bases between. CDR1 and CDR2 from the germline V gene are MDHEN and SYDVKM. DNA of the CDR3: TGTGCCAGCAGTTGGGCAGGGGTTAGCTACACCTTC. It translates to CASSWAGVSYTF.

The chain has TRBV6-1 and TRBJ2-1, with a possible D match to TRBD2 (7 bases). Germline CDR1 reads MNHNS; CDR2 reads SASEGT. V was trimmed by 3 bases and J by 6 bases, leaving 18 bases between them. The CDR3 has 16 amino acids. The CDR3 loop reads CASSDRRGGRANEQFF. The CDR3 region has the DNA TGTGCCAGCAGTGATAGGAGGGGGGGAAGAGCCAATGAGCAGTTCTTC.

V and J are TRBV6-2 or TRBV6-3 and TRBJ2-1, with 12 positions matching TRBD2. There are 16 residues in the CDR3. V lost 5 bases to trimming and J lost 8 bases; unmatched junction nucleotides: 10. The germline CDR1 and CDR2 sequences are MNHEY and SVGEGT. CDR3: CASSRSLAGGPDEQFF. Written as DNA, the CDR3 is TGTGCCAGCAGTCGTTCCCTAGCGGGGGGGCCGGATGAGCAGTTCTTC.

This rearrangement joins TRBV9 to TRBJ1-6; possibly TRBD1 for D (6 bases). This CDR3 is 18 amino acids long. Germline V CDR1 and CDR2: SGDLS, YYNGEE. Trimming cost V 3 bases and J 7 bases, with 23 bases left between them. The CDR3 coding sequence is TGTGCCAGCAGCGCCGCAGTAGGCCAGGGGATACCGAATTCACCCCTCCACTTT. It translates to CASSAAVGQGIPNSPLHF.

CDR3 residues: CASSPWTGGGNQPQHF. In nucleotides, the CDR3 is TGTGCCAGCAGTCCCTGGACAGGGGGCGGTAATCAGCCCCAGCATTTT. The chain employs TRBV27 and TRBJ1-5; the match to TRBD1 covers 11 bases. The CDR3 is made up of 16 amino acids. J gave up 4 bases and V 5 bases, and 7 bases lay outside the gene matches. Looked up from germline, CDR1 is MNHEY and CDR2 is SMNVEV (reference sequence).

This clone was detected only a few times. The chain joins TRBV7-2 to TRBJ2-7; 10 bases fit TRBD2. The CDR3 extends over 14 amino acids. V shed 4 bases, J shed 1 base, and the junction held 1 base outside the gene matches. Germline lookup yields CDR1 SGHTA and CDR2 FQGNSA. CDR3 loop: CASSSTSGSYEQYF. The CDR3 nucleotides are TGTGCCAGCAGCTCGACTAGCGGGTCCTACGAGCAGTACTTC. The entire variable domain, with the rest obtained from reference TRBV7-2 and TRBJ2-7, is as follows: GAGVSQSPSNKVTEKGKDVELRCDPISGHTALYWYRQSLGQGLEFLIYFQGNSAPDKSGLPSDRFSAERTGGSVSTLTIQRTQQEDSAVYLCASSSTSGSYEQYFGPGTRLTVT.

The chain combines TRBV5-4 with TRBJ2-2; D gene uncertain. Germline V gives CDR1 SGHNT, CDR2 YYREEE (reference sequence). This CDR3 region has 15 residues. Trimming took 0 bases from V and 5 from J, leaving 11 bases between them. The CDR3 coding sequence is TGTGCCAGCAGCTTGGACGGAGCAAGGACCGGGGAGCTGTTTTTT. Protein product: CASSLDGARTGELFF.

The chain couples TRBV11-2 to TRBJ2-5, with D perhaps TRBD1 (5 bases). V was clipped by 5 bases and J by 5 bases, with 24 bases between them. Germline lookup yields CDR1 SGHAT and CDR2 FQNNGV. There are 17 residues in the CDR3. CDR3 sequence (DNA): TGTGCCAGCAGCGATAGGATTGGCAGGGATGGGTTGGAGACCCAGTACTTC. Translation gives CASSDRIGRDGLETQYF.

Remarks on this clone: Additional DNA sequences in this sample encode the identical CDR3. V gene TRBV18 combines with J gene TRBJ2-7; 8 bases match TRBD1. The CDR3 extends over 13 amino acids. Germline values: CDR1 KGHSH, CDR2 LQKENI. The trim removed 4 bases at V and 3 bases at J, leaving 2 bases unmatched. CDR3 residues: CASSLGQGYEQYF. The DNA of the CDR3 is TGTGCCAGCTCACTCGGACAGGGCTACGAGCAGTACTTC.

The chain has TRBV3-1 (or the pseudogene TRBV3-2) and TRBJ1-4; D is ambiguous. The CDR3 covers 12 residues. CDR1 is LGHDT and CDR2 is YNNKEL in the germline V gene (reference sequence). V lost 0 bases to trimming and J lost 10 bases, with 6 bases between them. The CDR3 protein is CASSQESGKLFF. In DNA form, the CDR3 reads TGTGCCAGCAGCCAAGAAAGCGGAAAACTGTTTTTT.

The chain joins TRBV19 to TRBJ1-3; a possible D gene is TRBD1 (6 bases). The CDR3 spans 14 residues. Germline CDR1 is LNHDA and CDR2 is SQIVND (reference sequence). Deletions cut 4 bases from V and 6 bases from J, with 13 bases between. CDR3 DNA: TGTGCCAGTAGTACCAGGGACACAGTAAACACCATATATTTT. Protein sequence: CASSTRDTVNTIYF.